This T cell receptor (beta chain) was retrieved from a study of cytomegalovirus exposure and HLA in healthy donors. Study-wide background: An analysis done earlier identified 120 million or so unique TCR beta sequences from about 179 million T cells. General observations from the study: Testing in vitro showed a few CMV-associated chains specific for CMV antigens.

As for this clone: The antigen is undetermined.

The PCR used 60 Vbeta and 13 Jbeta primers. Using immunoSEQ multiplex PCR, the repertoire was profiled, and TCRdb retains in-frame clones only, with some absent. The sample gives some 210,000 clones, 70% to 80% of which show up once; approximately 3.9% is in the top ten. It was healthy bone marrow donors who served as donors. Nominally healthy donors provided the samples, though records likely missed some immune exposures. Trimming took 0 bases from V and 6 from J, leaving 14 bases between them. Germline CDR1 reads LNHNV; CDR2 reads YYDKDF (reference sequence). The CDR3 is made up of 15 amino acids. The specimen sequenced was PBMCs. V usage is TRBV15 and J usage is TRBJ1-1; a possible D gene is TRBD1 (6 bases). The clonotype comes from a male donor in good health and CMV-seronegative. This CDR3 is CATSREIGQLAEAFF. The CDR3 nucleotides are TGTGCCACCAGCAGAGAAATCGGACAGCTGGCTGAAGCTTTCTTT. The whole variable domain, remainder taken from reference TRBV15 and TRBJ1-1, is DAMVIQNPRYQVTQFGKPVTLSCSQTLNHNVMYWYQQKSSQAPKLLFHYYDKDFNNEADTPDNFQSRRPNTSFCFLDIRSPGLGDTAMYLCATSREIGQLAEAFFGQGTRLTVV.